This TCR beta chain is from a study of blood T cell repertoires in COVID-19. Study information: Researchers got acute and convalescent COVID-19 samples from the United States, Italy and Spain. T cells, B-cell-depleted T cells, or PBMCs supplied cDNA or gDNA.

The CDR3 totals 17 residues. V lost 2 bases and J lost 1; bases outside the gene matches: 10. The germline V gene encodes CDR1 ENHRY and CDR2 SYGVKD. Original handling: Estimated nucleated cell counts came from reference gene primer amplification. The protocol was immunoSEQ multiplex PCR, while the TCRdb copy is restricted to in-frame clones and leaves out a portion. V and J calls and clone size are given by that table; D and trimming were obtained from the DNA. The top ten hold 15% of the sample, which has about 97,000 clones, around 87% seen once. Source material: peripheral blood. The clonotype was recovered from a human donor in a cohort sampled during active COVID-19. The genes are TRBV10-3 and TRBJ2-5; 7 nucleotides align to TRBD2. The CDR3 DNA follows: TGTGCCATCAGTGAGGAGTATCCCGGGACTATCCAAGAGACCCAGTACTTC. Amino acids: CAISEEYPGTIQETQYF.